One T cell receptor beta chain is described in this entry. Antigen unknown. The germline CDR1 and CDR2 sequences are MNHEY and SVGAGI. This CDR3 comprises 15 residues. V shed 6 bases and J shed 5 bases, with 17 bases lying between them. ViraFEST assay sequencing came after antigen-specific CD4+ T cells were expanded with viral peptide pools. Subsequent to roughly 9 days of culture, CD4+ T cells were isolated. Each person got two doses of an mRNA SARS-CoV-2 vaccine, BNT162b2 or mRNA-1273. A density of roughly 2 million PBMC per well was used; these cells were cultured with approximately 10 IU/ml IL-2 and roughly 9.5 ug/ml peptides. This record comes from a study of vaccination effects on CD4 cells after COVID-19. Across the whole study: The median interval between the second dose and post-vaccine sampling was 72 days. Study-level points and caveats: Late in the post-vaccination period, infection-induced and vaccine-induced clones underwent marked clonal contraction. After vaccination of healthy people, only 1 of 255 vaccine-induced clones cross-reacted with common cold coronaviruses.

TCRdb keeps only in-frame clones here, not all; method: immunoSEQ multiplex PCR. This sample has 29,000 or so clones, with about 74% found just once. The chain carries TRBV6-5 and TRBJ2-1, with D maybe TRBD2 (6 bases). The TCR was taken from a human donor who received a COVID-19 vaccine. Specimen: CD4+ T cells from PBMCs cultured with HCoV-OC43 spike peptides, collected after COVID-19 vaccination. Subset here: HCoV-OC43 spike overlapping peptide pool stimulation. CDR3 sequence: CASRRSSGRHNEQFF. Here the CDR3 DNA reads TGTGCCAGCAGAAGATCGTCCGGGAGACACAATGAGCAGTTCTTC.